Listed here are 30 T cell receptor beta chains from one sample, sequenced in a study of blood T cell repertoires in COVID-19. Sequencing was performed with immunoSEQ multiplex PCR; in TCRdb, only in-frame clones are kept and a portion is missing. This sample has around 200,000 clones, with over 80% found just once. Sequencing was done on a sample of peripheral blood. Source of these receptors: a human donor in a cohort sampled during active COVID-19.

This chain joins TRBV5-6 and TRBJ2-7; D call uncertain. Trimming took off 0 bases at V and 2 bases at J, with 9 bases between the two ends. This CDR3 comprises 14 residues. Germline CDR1 and CDR2: SGHDT and YYEEEE. The CDR3 protein is CASSLAGPPYEQYF. The CDR3 DNA reads as TGTGCCAGCAGCTTGGCAGGCCCACCCTACGAGCAGTACTTC.

The gene calls are TRBV7-9 and TRBJ1-2; D gene unclear. Germline V gene lookup returns CDR1 SEHNR and CDR2 FQNEAQ (reference sequence). The CDR3 is made up of 14 amino acids. The ends were cut back, 5 bases at V and 8 bases at J, with 18 bases in the middle. The CDR3 here is CASSAAGTGKGYTF. CDR3 DNA sequence: TGTGCCAGCAGCGCCGCGGGTACGGGGAAAGGCTACACCTTC.

A word on this clone: The junction differs from germline at one of its ends, possibly a read error. The sample has other DNA sequences that encode this CDR3 too. The rearrangement links TRBV5-8 to TRBJ1-5; the match to TRBD1 covers 7 bases. CDR1 is SGHTS and CDR2 is YDEGEE in the germline V gene. CDR3 length equals 15 residues. For the CDR3, the DNA is TGTGCTAGCAGCCGGGGACAGCATAGCAATCAGCCCCAGCATTTT. It yields the protein CASSRGQHSNQPQHF.

A remark on this clone: Other DNA sequences from this sample encode an identical CDR3 as well. This chain links TRBV20-1 with TRBJ2-1; TRBD2 matches 8 bases. Germline assignment: CDR1 DFQATT and CDR2 SNEGSKA (reference sequence). This CDR3 is 11 amino acids long. Losses at the gene ends were 5 bases for V and 9 bases for J; bases not matched to a gene: 3. Here the CDR3 DNA reads TGCAGTGCTTTCAGCGGGAGTGAGCAGTTCTTC. Amino acid sequence: CSAFSGSEQFF.

This clone was picked up one time. The chain has TRBV6-2 or TRBV6-3 and TRBJ2-7, with TRBD2 matching over 8 bases. The CDR3 has 15 amino acids. The junction had 6 bases not matched to a gene; V was cut back by 0 bases and J by 5 bases. Looked up from germline, CDR1 is MNHEY and CDR2 is SVGEGT. Here the CDR3 DNA reads TGTGCCAGCAGTTACTCTCGGACTAGCAGCCACGAGCAGTACTTC. This gives the protein CASSYSRTSSHEQYF.

This chain joins TRBV7-2 and TRBJ2-7, with a weak D call TRBD1 (6 bases). CDR1 and CDR2 from the germline V gene are SGHTA and FQGNSA. Deletions cut 5 bases from V and 1 base from J, with 9 bases between. The CDR3 is 13 amino acids. CDR3 sequence (DNA): TGTGCCAGCAGCACACAGGGATCCTACGAGCAGTACTTC. This encodes CASSTQGSYEQYF.

The CDR3 is CASSQYPRRAQGYTF. The DNA for the CDR3 is TGCGCCAGCAGCCAATACCCACGCAGGGCGCAGGGCTACACCTTC. This chain uses TRBV4-3 with TRBJ1-2, with a possible D match to TRBD1 (5 bases). This CDR3 contains 15 residues. V lost 2 bases to trimming and J lost 8 bases, with 18 bases between them. The germline V gene encodes CDR1 LGHNA and CDR2 YSLEER.

The CDR3 sequence: CASSSTRTVYGYTF. The CDR3, as DNA: TGTGCCAGCAGTTCGACCCGGACAGTTTATGGCTACACCTTC. The chain couples TRBV28 to TRBJ1-2; possibly TRBD1 for D (6 bases). The CDR3 is made up of 14 amino acids. Germline loops: CDR1 MDHEN, CDR2 SYDVKM. Trimming removed 4 bases at V and 5 bases at J, with 14 bases between.

The chain couples TRBV28 to TRBJ2-7; a weak D match, TRBD2 (6 bases). Germline V lookup: CDR1 MDHEN, CDR2 SYDVKM. The germline V and J ends were trimmed by 3 bases and 6 bases, with 18 bases remaining between them. The CDR3 covers 15 residues. The CDR3 protein is CASSLGAGSSIEQYF. The CDR3, as DNA: TGTGCCAGCAGTTTGGGAGCGGGCTCAAGTATCGAGCAGTACTTC.

This chain joins TRBV6-2 or TRBV6-3 and TRBJ2-1; TRBD2 matches at 8 bases. The CDR3 totals 17 residues. V shed 3 bases and J 5 bases; nucleotides not matched to a gene: 12. Germline CDR1 is MNHEY and CDR2 is SVGEGT. CDR3 nucleotide sequence: TGTGCCAGCAGTTATGGGGCCGGCCGGGGGGGGAACAATGAGCAGTTCTTC. Translated, it gives CASSYGAGRGGNNEQFF.

CDR3 DNA: TGTGCCAGCAGCTTAGACGGGAGGGCCGGGGAGACCCAGTACTTC. Translating gives CASSLDGRAGETQYF. The chain carries TRBV7-3 and TRBJ2-5; 8 positions match TRBD2. V was pared by 2 bases and J by 5 bases, with 7 bases of the junction left unmatched. Looked up from germline, CDR1 is SGHTA and CDR2 is FQGTGA. This CDR3 contains 15 residues.

The J gene is TRBJ2-2, the V gene TRBV19, with 11 positions matching TRBD2. With 1 base clipped from V and 5 bases from J, the junction kept 12 bases outside the gene matches. Germline values: CDR1 LNHDA, CDR2 SQIVND (reference sequence). This CDR3 is 19 amino acids long. The CDR3 region has the DNA TGTGCCAGTAGTATAGCCGCTAATAGCGGGAGGGCCCGTACCGGGGAGCTGTTTTTT. Translated, it gives CASSIAANSGRARTGELFF.

This clone was seen a handful of times. The chain joins TRBV7-6 to TRBJ2-7; D possibly corresponds to TRBD2 (6 bases). The CDR3 sequence is 15 residues long. Germline-derived CDR1 and CDR2 are SGHVS and FNYEAQ. Trimming cost V 0 bases and J 0 bases, with 9 bases left between them. The CDR3 DNA reads TGTGCCAGCAGCTTAGCGGGCGGGACCTCCTACGAGCAGTACTTC. Its translation: CASSLAGGTSYEQYF.

The count of this clone is one. The genes are TRBV6-4 and TRBJ2-7, with D possibly matching TRBD1 (6 bases). Germline V gene data show CDR1 as MRHNA and CDR2 as SNTAGT. V gave up 1 base and J gave up 2 bases, with 15 bases separating them. CDR3 size: 16 residues. DNA of the CDR3: TGTGCCAGCAGTGACTTCGACAGGCCGCAAACCTACGAGCAGTACTTC. It specifies CASSDFDRPQTYEQYF.

CDR3 amino acids: CASSLERDRPSFSYEQYF. Here the CDR3 DNA reads TGTGCCAGCAGCTTAGAACGGGACAGGCCCTCCTTCTCCTACGAGCAGTACTTC. This chain links TRBV7-2 with TRBJ2-7; TRBD1 matches 8 bases. Germline V CDR1 and CDR2: SGHTA, FQGNSA. The CDR3 consists of 18 residues. V was pared by 1 base and J by 0 bases, with 11 bases of the junction left unmatched.

The J gene is TRBJ2-2, the V gene TRBV24-1; D remains unclear. Trimming cost V 12 bases and J 4 bases, with 8 bases left between them. Germline loops: CDR1 KGHDR, CDR2 SFDVKD. The CDR3 consists of 11 residues. This CDR3 is CASRSTGELFF. DNA of the CDR3: TGTGCCTCGAGATCCACCGGGGAGCTGTTTTTT.

This clone has more than one count but fewer than ten. The chain uses TRBV7-6 and TRBJ1-3; D ambiguous. The CDR3 totals 17 residues. The germline V and J ends were trimmed by 4 bases and 0 bases, with 16 bases remaining between them. CDR1 and CDR2 (germline): SGHVS, FNYEAQ. CDR3 protein: CASSSFPGSNSGNTIYF. CDR3 bases: TGTGCCAGCAGCTCCTTCCCCGGGAGCAACTCTGGAAACACCATATATTTT.

Only one count was recorded for this clone. The chain recombines TRBV30 with TRBJ1-2, with 8 bases that match TRBD1. Per germline, CDR1 GTSNPN and CDR2 SVGIG (reference sequence). V was clipped by 2 bases and J by 8 bases; unmatched bases: 7. The CDR3 runs 13 residues. Here the CDR3 DNA reads TGTGCCTGGAGTAAAGGACAGGGTAAAGGCTACACCTTC. Translation gives CAWSKGQGKGYTF.

The chain has TRBV3-1 (or the pseudogene TRBV3-2) and TRBJ2-6; tentatively, D is TRBD1 (6 bases). The CDR3 consists of 18 residues. Trimming shortened V by 1 base and J by 4 bases, and 17 bases separated the two germline ends. The germline gives CDR1 LGHDT, CDR2 YNNKEL (reference sequence). The CDR3, as DNA: TGTGCCAGCAGCCAAGTAACAGGGAGCCTCAGGGGGGCCAACGTCCTGACTTTC. Protein: CASSQVTGSLRGANVLTF.

This clone was counted only a few times. The chain's CDR3 is CASRQNDFYGYTF. The CDR3 DNA reads TGTGCCAGCAGGCAAAATGACTTCTATGGCTACACCTTC. V is TRBV2 and J is TRBJ1-2; D unresolved. The CDR3 spans 13 residues. CDR1 SNHLY and CDR2 FYNNEI come from the germline V gene. V lost 6 bases, J lost 4 bases, and 12 bases lay in between. Using reference TRBV2 and TRBJ1-2 for the parts outside the CDR3, the full variable domain is EPEVTQTPSHQVTQMGQEVILRCVPISNHLYFYWYRQILGQKVEFLVSFYNNEISEKSEIFDDQFSVERPDGSNFTLKIRSTKLEDSAMYFCASRQNDFYGYTFGSGTRLTVV.

This clone was seen ten or more times. The chain employs TRBV19 and TRBJ1-5; TRBD1 agrees at 8 bases. CDR3 length: 15 amino acids. J lost 3 bases, V lost 6 bases, and 7 bases had no gene match. Per germline, CDR1 LNHDA and CDR2 SQIVND (reference sequence). CDR3 sequence (DNA): TGTGCCAGTAGAAATCCAGGGGGCCCCAATCAGCCCCAGCATTTT. This encodes CASRNPGGPNQPQHF.

This clone was counted between two and nine times. This chain connects TRBV28 to TRBJ1-2; 8 bases map to TRBD1. The CDR3 has 16 amino acids. The germline V gene encodes CDR1 MDHEN and CDR2 SYDVKM. V trimming: 6 bases; J trimming: 2 bases; junction bases outside the gene matches: 11. In DNA form, the CDR3 reads TGTGCCAGCAGCCTGGACAGGGCCCTCGGAAACTATGGCTACACCTTC. Translating gives CASSLDRALGNYGYTF.

In DNA, the CDR3 is TGTGCCTGGACCCGGGGACACCTCACTGAAGCTTTCTTT. This encodes CAWTRGHLTEAFF. The chain links TRBV30 to TRBJ1-1; a possible D gene is TRBD1 (6 bases). The CDR3 spans 13 residues. In germline, CDR1 is GTSNPN, CDR2 SVGIG (reference sequence). V was shortened by 4 bases and J by 4 bases, with 13 bases between the two germline ends.

A single count supports this clone. The V gene is TRBV28, the J gene TRBJ1-2; tentatively, D is TRBD1 (6 bases). This CDR3 spans 14 amino acids. Deletions cut 2 bases from V and 2 bases from J, with 9 bases between. Germline CDR1 and CDR2: MDHEN and SYDVKM. CDR3 DNA: TGTGCCAGCAGTTTAGGACAGAGGAACTATGGCTACACCTTC. Translation: CASSLGQRNYGYTF.

The CDR3 reads CASSPPPRYSGNTIYF. DNA of the CDR3: TGTGCCAGCAGTCCACCTCCGAGATACTCTGGAAACACCATATATTTT. The chain combines TRBV28 with TRBJ1-3; D is undetermined. The V gene lost 5 bases and the J gene lost 0 bases, with 14 bases spanning the gap. CDR1 and CDR2 from the germline V gene are MDHEN and SYDVKM. The CDR3 spans 16 residues.

The CDR3 nucleotides are TGCGCCAGCAGCGGAACGGGACAGGGGCCTTATGGCTACACCTTC. Translating it yields CASSGTGQGPYGYTF. The V call is TRBV5-1, the J call TRBJ1-2; 10 bases fit TRBD1. CDR3 length: 15 amino acids. Germline CDR1 SGHRS, CDR2 YFSETQ. The V and J ends lost 4 bases and 5 bases, in that order; junction bases with no gene match: 8.

This clone was found a few times. The V call is TRBV30, the J call TRBJ2-4, with D tentatively TRBD2 (6 bases). CDR1 is GTSNPN, CDR2 SVGIG, per germline (reference sequence). This CDR3 is 16 amino acids long. The germline V and J ends were trimmed by 2 bases and 3 bases, with 17 bases remaining between them. CDR3 DNA sequence: TGTGCCTGGAGTCCACCGCCGGGGGTGGTCAAAAACATTCAGTACTTC. Its translation is CAWSPPPGVVKNIQYF. Variable domain in full (rest from reference TRBV30 and TRBJ2-4): SQTIHQWPATLVQPVGSPLSLECTVEGTSNPNLYWYRQAAGRGLQLLFYSVGIGQISSEVPQNLSASRPQDRQFILSSKKLLLSDSGFYLCAWSPPPGVVKNIQYFGAGTRLSVL.

This clone was counted a few times. This chain links TRBV19 with TRBJ2-7; D might be TRBD1 (6 bases). CDR3 length: 14 amino acids. V was clipped by 5 bases and J by 0 bases, with 11 bases between them. Looked up from germline, CDR1 is LNHDA and CDR2 is SQIVND (reference sequence). DNA of the CDR3: TGTGCCAGTAGTTCTACAGGGTTCTCCTACGAGCAGTACTTC. The encoded protein is CASSSTGFSYEQYF.

In DNA form, the CDR3 reads TGTGCCAGCAGCTTAGGGGGACAGCACAATCAGCCCCAGCATTTT. Amino acids: CASSLGGQHNQPQHF. The V and J genes are TRBV11-2 and TRBJ1-5; TRBD1 aligns across 7 bases. The ends lost 1 base at V and 3 bases at J; junction bases unmatched: 3. This CDR3 is built from 15 residues. Per the germline V gene, CDR1 is SGHAT and CDR2 is FQNNGV.

The V and J genes are TRBV18 and TRBJ2-3, with a weak D call TRBD2 (5 bases). The CDR3 loop spans 14 amino acids. The V end lost 1 base, the J end lost 0 bases, and 5 bases lay between the germline ends. The germline gives CDR1 KGHSH, CDR2 LQKENI. The CDR3 reads CASSPRTSTDTQYF. The CDR3 DNA sequence: TGTGCCAGCTCACCACGGACTAGCACAGATACGCAGTATTTT.